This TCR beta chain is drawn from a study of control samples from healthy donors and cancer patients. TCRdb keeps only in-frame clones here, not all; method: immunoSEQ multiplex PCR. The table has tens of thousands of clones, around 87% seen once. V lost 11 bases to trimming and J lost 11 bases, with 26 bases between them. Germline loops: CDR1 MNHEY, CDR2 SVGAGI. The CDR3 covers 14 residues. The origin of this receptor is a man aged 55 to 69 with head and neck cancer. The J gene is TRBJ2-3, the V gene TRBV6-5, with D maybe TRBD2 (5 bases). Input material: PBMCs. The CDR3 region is CASSQRGLDGMQYF. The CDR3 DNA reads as TGTGCCTCAAGCCAACGGGGTTTAGATGGTATGCAGTATTTT.